These T cell receptor beta chains were read from a single sample in a study of T cell changes during pregnancy in multiple sclerosis. Using immunoSEQ multiplex PCR, the repertoire was profiled, and TCRdb retains in-frame clones only, with some absent. The sample carries roughly 120,000 clones, approximately 93% recorded once. Sample: peripheral blood, taken before pregnancy. Every receptor here comes from a female donor with multiple sclerosis, enrolled in a pregnancy study. The CDR3 runs from the conserved cysteine through the conserved F or W. A D gene is named only where the DNA matches it firmly.

D | J | V | DNA | CDR3
- | TRBJ2-2 | TRBV6-5 | TGTGCCAGCAGCCGCACCGGGGAGCTGTTTTTT | CASSRTGELFF
TRBD2 | TRBJ2-1 | TRBV18 | TGTGCCAGCTCACCCTCCTCCGGGACTAGCGGCTCCTACAATGAGCAGTTCTTC | CASSPSSGTSGSYNEQFF
- | TRBJ2-5 | TRBV19 | TGTGCCAGTAGTATTGGACCTAGCAGAGAGACCCAGTACTTC | CASSIGPSRETQYF
- | TRBJ2-1 | TRBV11-2 | TGTGCCAGCAGCTTAAGTGCGGGGACGGGCAATGAGCAGTTCTTC | CASSLSAGTGNEQFF
TRBD2 | TRBJ2-2 | TRBV9 | TGTGCCAGCAGCGACCGGGACTATCCAAACACCGGGGAGCTGTTTTTT | CASSDRDYPNTGELFF
- | TRBJ2-4 | TRBV7-2 | TGTGCCAGCAGCTTAGGGCCCAAAAACATTCAGTACTTC | CASSLGPKNIQYF
TRBD2 | TRBJ2-3 | TRBV9 | TGTGCCAGCAGCGCGGACCGGGGGGACACAGATACGCAGTATTTT | CASSADRGDTDTQYF
- | TRBJ2-7 | TRBV7-9 | TGTGCCAGCAGCTTAGGGACAGAATACGAGCAGTACTTC | CASSLGTEYEQYF
- | TRBJ1-2 | TRBV5-3 | TGTGCCAGAAGCTTGGAACCACCCATCCGGGGGGACTGCTACACCTTC | CARSLEPPIRGDCYTF
- | TRBJ1-3 | TRBV23-1 | TGCGCCAGCCCGAGAAGGGAGGGGGACACCATATATTTT | CASPRREGDTIYF
- | TRBJ1-3 | TRBV5-1 | TGCGCCAGCAGCTTGACAGGTGGAAACACCATATATTTT | CASSLTGGNTIYF
- | TRBJ2-7 | TRBV5-6 | TGTGCCAGCAGCTTTGTTTCCGTTTACGAGCAGTACTTC | CASSFVSVYEQYF
TRBD1 | TRBJ1-6 | TRBV5-1 | TGCGCCAGCAGCTTGAAGCCCGGGACAGGGGATTCACCCCTCCACTTT | CASSLKPGTGDSPLHF
TRBD2 | TRBJ2-5 | TRBV12-5 | TGTGCTAGTGGTTTGTCCGGGACTAGCGGGGGCGCGGAGACCCAGTACTTC | CASGLSGTSGGAETQYF
- | TRBJ1-1 | TRBV9 | TGTGCCAGCAGCGTAGCTACCGGTACTGAAGCTTTCTTT | CASSVATGTEAFF
- | TRBJ1-1 | TRBV5-1 | TGCGCCAGCAGCCTTCGCACATTGAACACTGAAGCTTTCTTT | CASSLRTLNTEAFF
- | TRBJ1-1 | TRBV5-6 | TGTGCCAGCAGCTTTAGAATTAGGGACATGGCGAACACTGAAGCTTTCTTT | CASSFRIRDMANTEAFF